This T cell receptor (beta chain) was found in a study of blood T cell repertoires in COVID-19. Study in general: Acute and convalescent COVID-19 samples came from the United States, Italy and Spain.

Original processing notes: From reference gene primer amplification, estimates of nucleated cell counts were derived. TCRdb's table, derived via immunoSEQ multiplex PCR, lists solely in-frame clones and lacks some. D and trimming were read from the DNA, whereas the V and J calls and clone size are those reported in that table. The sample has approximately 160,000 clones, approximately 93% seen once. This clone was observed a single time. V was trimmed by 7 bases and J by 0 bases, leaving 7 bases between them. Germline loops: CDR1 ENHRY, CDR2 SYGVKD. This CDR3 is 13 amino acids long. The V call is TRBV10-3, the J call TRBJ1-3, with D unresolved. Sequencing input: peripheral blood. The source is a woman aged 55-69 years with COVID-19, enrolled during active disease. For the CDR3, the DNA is TGTGCCATCACGACTAACTCTGGAAACACCATATATTTT. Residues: CAITTNSGNTIYF.